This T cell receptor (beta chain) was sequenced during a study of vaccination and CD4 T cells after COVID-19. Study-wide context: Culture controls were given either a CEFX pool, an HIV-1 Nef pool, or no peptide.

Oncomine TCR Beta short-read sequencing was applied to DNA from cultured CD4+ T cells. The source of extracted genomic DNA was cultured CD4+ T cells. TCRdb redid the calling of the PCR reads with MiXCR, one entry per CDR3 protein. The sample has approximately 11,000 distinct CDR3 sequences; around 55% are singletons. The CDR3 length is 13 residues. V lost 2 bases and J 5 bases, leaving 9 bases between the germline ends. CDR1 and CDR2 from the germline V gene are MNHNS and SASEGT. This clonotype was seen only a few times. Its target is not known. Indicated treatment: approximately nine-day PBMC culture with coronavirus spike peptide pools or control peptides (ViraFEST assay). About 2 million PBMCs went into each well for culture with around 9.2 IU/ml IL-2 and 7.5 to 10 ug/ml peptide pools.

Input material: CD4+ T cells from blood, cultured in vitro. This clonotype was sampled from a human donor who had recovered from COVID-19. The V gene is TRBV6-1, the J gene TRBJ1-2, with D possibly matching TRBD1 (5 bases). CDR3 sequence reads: CASSETGLYGYTF. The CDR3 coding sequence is TGTGCCAGCAGTGAAACAGGCCTTTATGGCTACACCTTC.